This TCR beta chain was captured in a study of CD8 T cells in Susac syndrome. In germline, CDR1 is SEHNR, CDR2 FQNEAQ (reference sequence). Trimming took 5 bases from V and 4 from J; bases not matched to a gene: 6. The CDR3 covers 16 residues. Reverse transcription used roughly 0.5 to 1 ug RNA and random hexamers. immunoSEQ multiplex PCR amplified TCR beta CDR3 across 54 Vbeta, 13 Jbeta. TCRdb analysed the immunoSEQ multiplex PCR reads with MiXCR anew, one entry per CDR3 protein. The table shows 140,000 to 150,000 distinct CDR3 sequences, with 94% occurring only once. TCR beta from blood CD8+ and CD4+ T cells was sequenced. Negative isolation yielded CD4+ and CD8+ T cells, and FACS enriched TEMRA cells.

This sequence was found in a human donor in good health. The V call is TRBV7-9, the J call TRBJ2-2; 11 nucleotides match TRBD2. Sequencing was done on a sample of CD4+ T cells from PBMCs. In nucleotides, the CDR3 is TGTGCCAGCAGCCTGACTAGCGGGATCCCCACCGGGGAGCTGTTTTTT. The encoded protein is CASSLTSGIPTGELFF.